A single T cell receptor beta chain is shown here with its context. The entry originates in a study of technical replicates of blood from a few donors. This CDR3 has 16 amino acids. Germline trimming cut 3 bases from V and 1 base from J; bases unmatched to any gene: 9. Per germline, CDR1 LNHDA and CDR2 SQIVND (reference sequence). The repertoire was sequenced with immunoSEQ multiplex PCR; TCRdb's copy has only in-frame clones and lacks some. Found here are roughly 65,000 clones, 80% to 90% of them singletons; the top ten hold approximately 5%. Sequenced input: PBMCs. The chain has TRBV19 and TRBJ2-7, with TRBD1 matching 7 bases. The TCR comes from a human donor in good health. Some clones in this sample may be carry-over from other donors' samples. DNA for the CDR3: TGTGCCAGTAGTATTAGCGAGGCAGGGGGTTCCTACGAGCAGTACTTC. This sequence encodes CASSISEAGGSYEQYF.